This TCR beta chain was captured in a study of response to subunit inactivated influenza vaccine. The CDR3 is made up of 14 amino acids. Deletions cut 3 bases from V and 7 bases from J, with 16 bases between. Germline lookup yields CDR1 DFQATT and CDR2 SNEGSKA (reference sequence). This clonotype has a handful of counts. TCRdb re-analysed the RT-PCR reads in MiXCR, keeping a single row per CDR3 protein. The table has about 540,000 distinct CDR3 sequences, about 14% seen once; the top ten hold around 10%. The receptor was derived from a man aged 50-60 years who received an inactivated influenza vaccine. The chain is built from TRBV20-1 and TRBJ1-5; no clear D gene. The starting material was PBMCs from blood, obtained 12 days after vaccination. Here the CDR3 reads CSASSLGFGQPQHF. The DNA for the CDR3 is TGCAGTGCTAGCTCTCTCGGTTTTGGGCAGCCCCAGCATTTT.